This T cell receptor beta chain originates from a study of cytomegalovirus exposure and HLA in healthy donors. General observations from the study: A later analysis reportedly found fewer N-insertions in an Asian-associated ancestry cluster than the roughly 670-donor mean. Among immune exposure information, only CMV serostatus was available. Later analysis found that TCR beta chains associated with HLA were more clonally expanded than other, equally common chains. Some TCR beta chains (around 180 of them) were listed as cytomegalovirus-associated.

The PCR used 60 Vbeta and 13 Jbeta primers. Profiled with immunoSEQ multiplex PCR; TCRdb holds only in-frame clones, not every one. The repertoire has 150,000 to 200,000 clones, 75% to 90% of them found once; the top ten carry approximately 1.3%. On this clone: Its antigen is not identified.

This CDR3 has 14 amino acids. Germline loops: CDR1 MNHEY, CDR2 SVGAGI. Trimming stripped 2 bases from V and 5 bases from J, with 13 bases between. The chain carries TRBV6-5 and TRBJ2-7, with D perhaps TRBD1 (5 bases). The sequence derives from a girl aged 5-17 years in good health and CMV-seropositive. Input material: PBMCs. The CDR3 sequence is CASSYDQGTNEQYF. The CDR3 DNA reads as TGTGCCAGCAGTTACGATCAGGGTACGAACGAGCAGTACTTC.